The present TCR beta chain was sequenced within a study of blood T cell repertoires in COVID-19. Measured with immunoSEQ multiplex PCR; TCRdb has only the in-frame clones, and not every one. The top ten clones hold 7% to 9.5% of a sample with about 81,000 clones, more than 75% of them seen once. The CDR3 length is 14 residues. Looked up from germline, CDR1 is SGHRS and CDR2 is YFSETQ. V was pared by 0 bases and J by 6 bases, with 12 bases between. The chain couples TRBV5-1 to TRBJ1-2; the D gene is possibly TRBD1 (6 bases). This clonotype was sampled from a human donor in a cohort sampled during active COVID-19. The sequenced sample was peripheral blood. The CDR3 reads CASSLGGAGDGYTF. The CDR3 DNA sequence: TGCGCCAGCAGCTTGGGAGGGGCAGGGGATGGCTACACCTTC.